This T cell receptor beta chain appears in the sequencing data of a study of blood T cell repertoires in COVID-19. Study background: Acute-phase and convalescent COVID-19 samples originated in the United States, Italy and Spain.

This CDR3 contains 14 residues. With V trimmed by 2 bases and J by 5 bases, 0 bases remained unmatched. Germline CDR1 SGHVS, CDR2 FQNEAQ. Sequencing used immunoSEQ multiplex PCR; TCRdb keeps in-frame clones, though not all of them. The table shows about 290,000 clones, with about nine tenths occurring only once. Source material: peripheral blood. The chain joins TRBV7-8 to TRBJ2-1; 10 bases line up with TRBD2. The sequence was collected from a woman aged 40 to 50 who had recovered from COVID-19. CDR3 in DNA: TGTGCCAGCAGCTTAACTAGCGGGAACAATGAGCAGTTCTTC. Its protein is CASSLTSGNNEQFF.